This T cell receptor beta chain is from a study of post-analysis software for immune sequencing data. This CDR3 region has 17 residues. Trimming removed 0 bases from V and 4 bases from J, with 18 bases in between. CDR1 is MNHEY, CDR2 SVGAGI, per germline. The authors incorporated unique molecular identifiers into the TCR beta cDNA libraries. The authors obtained 500,000 or so cDNA molecules from roughly 1 to 10 million T cells. TCRdb ran MiXCR on the PCR reads and lists one entry per CDR3 protein. The data contain around 400,000 distinct CDR3 sequences, approximately 37% of them singletons. Regarding the study as a whole: Batch-matched samples strongly co-clustered by F measure. A handful of TRBV segments were significantly more frequent in patients than in controls. TRBV5-6, TRBV5-1 and TRBV20-1 were among these segments.

This clonotype occurred a few times. Its antigen is unidentified. This receptor was obtained from a girl aged 2-10 years with multiple sclerosis. Sequenced: blood. The V call is TRBV6-5, the J call TRBJ1-2, with D unclear. The CDR3 DNA follows: TGTGCCAGCAGTTACTCGATAAGTGGGCCCCTAGGCTATGGCTACACCTTC. It codes for CASSYSISGPLGYGYTF.